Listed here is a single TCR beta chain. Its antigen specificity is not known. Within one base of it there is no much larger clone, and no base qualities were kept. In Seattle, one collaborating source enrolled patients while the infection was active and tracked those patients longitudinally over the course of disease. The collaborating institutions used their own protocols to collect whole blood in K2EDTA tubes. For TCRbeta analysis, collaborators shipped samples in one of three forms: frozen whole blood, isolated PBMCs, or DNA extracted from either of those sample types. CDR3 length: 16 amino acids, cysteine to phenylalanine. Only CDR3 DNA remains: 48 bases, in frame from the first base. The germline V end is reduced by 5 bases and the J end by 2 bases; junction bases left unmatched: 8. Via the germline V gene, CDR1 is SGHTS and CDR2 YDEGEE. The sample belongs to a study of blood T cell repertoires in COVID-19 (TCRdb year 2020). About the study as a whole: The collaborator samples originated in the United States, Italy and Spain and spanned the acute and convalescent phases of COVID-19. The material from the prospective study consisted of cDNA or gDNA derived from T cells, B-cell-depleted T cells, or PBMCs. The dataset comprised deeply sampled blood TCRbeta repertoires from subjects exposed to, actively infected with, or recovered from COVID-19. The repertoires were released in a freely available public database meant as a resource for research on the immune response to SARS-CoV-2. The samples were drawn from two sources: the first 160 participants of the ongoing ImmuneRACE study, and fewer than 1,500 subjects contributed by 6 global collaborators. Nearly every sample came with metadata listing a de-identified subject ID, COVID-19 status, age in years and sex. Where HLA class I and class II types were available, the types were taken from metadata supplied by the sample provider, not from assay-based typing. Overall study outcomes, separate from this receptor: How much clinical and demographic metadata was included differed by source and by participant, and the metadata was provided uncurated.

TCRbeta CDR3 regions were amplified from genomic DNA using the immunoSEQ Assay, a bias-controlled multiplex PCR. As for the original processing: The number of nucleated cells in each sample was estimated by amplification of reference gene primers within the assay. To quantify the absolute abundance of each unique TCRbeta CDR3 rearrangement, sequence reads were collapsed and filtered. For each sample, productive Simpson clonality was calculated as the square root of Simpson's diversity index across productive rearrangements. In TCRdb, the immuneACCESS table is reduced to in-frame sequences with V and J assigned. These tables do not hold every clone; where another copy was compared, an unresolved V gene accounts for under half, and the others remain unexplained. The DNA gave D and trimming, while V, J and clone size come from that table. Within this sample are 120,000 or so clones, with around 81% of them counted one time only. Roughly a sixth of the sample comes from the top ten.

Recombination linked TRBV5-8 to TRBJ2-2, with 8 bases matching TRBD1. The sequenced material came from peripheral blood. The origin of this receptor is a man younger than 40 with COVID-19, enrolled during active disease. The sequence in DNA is TGTGCCAGCAGACAGGGGGTAGCGGCCAACACCGGGGAGCTGTTTTTT. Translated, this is CASRQGVAANTGELFF.